This TCR beta chain was observed in a study of technical replicates of blood from several donors. Using immunoSEQ multiplex PCR, the repertoire was profiled, and TCRdb retains in-frame clones only, with some absent. The sample holds tens of thousands of clones; 94% are singletons and the top ten take 0.2% to 0.25%. Material for sequencing was T cells isolated from PBMCs. This TCR derives from a human donor in good health.

The CDR3 DNA reads TGTGCCAGCTCACGGTGGGACAGGGGGGAAACGAGCGGGCAGTACTTC. It codes for CASSRWDRGETSGQYF. This sequence joins TRBV18 and TRBJ2-7; TRBD1 matches 11 bases. V was clipped by 4 bases and J by 9 bases; unmatched bases: 14. The CDR3 sequence is 16 residues long. Germline V gene lookup returns CDR1 KGHSH and CDR2 LQKENI.